A single TCR beta chain is shown here with its context. Antigen unknown. The data belong to a study of cytomegalovirus exposure and HLA in healthy donors. Study-level results: The likely explanation for a cluster of highly shared sequence variants was sequencing artifact. TCR beta chain V- and J-gene trimming was linked, in a later analysis, to a missense variant in DCLRE1C. TCR beta chains associated with HLA were, in a later analysis, more clonally expanded than equally common others.

Primers for the PCR totalled 60 Vbeta and 13 Jbeta. Using immunoSEQ multiplex PCR, the repertoire was profiled, and TCRdb retains in-frame clones only, with some absent. The sample consists of fewer than 200,000 clones, about four fifths of them appearing once. V shed 5 bases and J shed 9 bases, with 14 bases lying between them. The CDR3 loop spans 13 amino acids. Germline V gives CDR1 SGHTA, CDR2 FQGNSA. This chain links TRBV7-2 with TRBJ2-1; D remains ambiguous. Sequences were obtained from PBMCs. This TCR derives from a male donor in good health and CMV-seronegative. CDR3 sequence (DNA): TGTGCCAGCAGCCCACATTCGTCGGGTGAGCAGTTCTTC. This gives the protein CASSPHSSGEQFF.